The 19 T cell receptor beta chains in this list originate from one sample, sequenced in a study of TIL therapy for anti-PD-1-resistant metastatic lung cancer. Time point indicated: pre-treatment sample, taken before nivolumab and TIL therapy. The libraries were made with immunoSEQ v3. This table comes from immunoSEQ multiplex PCR, and its TCRdb copy is limited to in-frame clones, with some not included. In the table there are 52,000 or so clones, 81% of which are singletons. The sample in question was blood, obtained at baseline. The receptors were gathered from a person aged 25-80 years with non-small cell lung cancer.

The genes are TRBV6-4 and TRBJ1-2; D is perhaps TRBD1 (6 bases). Germline CDR1 and CDR2: MRHNA and SNTAGT. V was clipped by 4 bases and J by 8 bases, with 14 bases between them. This CDR3 contains 13 residues. The CDR3 here is CASSVEQGRGYTF. CDR3 nucleotides: TGTGCCAGCAGTGTCGAACAGGGACGGGGCTACACCTTC.

This chain connects TRBV24-1 to TRBJ2-5, with D unclear. CDR3 length: 15 amino acids. Trimming removed 3 bases from V and 1 base from J, with 11 bases in between. Germline lookup yields CDR1 KGHDR and CDR2 SFDVKD. The CDR3 DNA sequence: TGTGCCACCAGTGATCCGAGAGCAGCCCAAGAGACCCAGTACTTC. It translates to CATSDPRAAQETQYF.

The V call is TRBV27, the J call TRBJ2-7, with TRBD1 identical over 8 bases. CDR3 length equals 15 residues. V dropped 7 bases and J dropped 3; count of bases not matched to a gene: 11. CDR1 MNHEY and CDR2 SMNVEV come from the germline V gene (reference sequence). The CDR3 is CASTGLRDRHYEQYF. The CDR3, as DNA: TGTGCCAGCACCGGCCTCCGGGACAGGCACTACGAGCAGTACTTC.

This clone was counted between two and nine times. V is TRBV10-3 and J is TRBJ2-7; D unresolved. The ends were cut back, 3 bases at V and 5 bases at J, with 5 bases in the middle. The CDR3 has 11 residues. The germline V gene has CDR1 ENHRY and CDR2 SYGVKD. CDR3 amino acids: CAISDLDEQYF. For the CDR3, the DNA is TGTGCCATCAGTGACCTGGACGAGCAGTACTTC.

CDR3 DNA sequence: TGTGCCAGCAGATCCCCGGGACAGAAAGAGACCCAGTACTTC. It specifies CASRSPGQKETQYF. This sequence joins TRBV11-2 and TRBJ2-5; the match to TRBD1 covers 7 bases. The germline gives CDR1 SGHAT, CDR2 FQNNGV. J gave up 3 bases and V 6 bases, and 7 bases lay outside the gene matches. The CDR3 is 14 residues long.

The CDR3 region has the DNA TGCGCCAGCAGCTTACAGGGAAACTATGGCTACACCTTC. Protein product: CASSLQGNYGYTF. The chain links TRBV5-1 to TRBJ1-2, with a tentative D call TRBD1 (6 bases). CDR1 and CDR2 (germline): SGHRS, YFSETQ. The CDR3 loop spans 13 amino acids. V was clipped by 2 bases and J by 2 bases, with 7 bases between them.

V usage is TRBV30 and J usage is TRBJ1-1, with D unresolved. V was pared by 3 bases and J by 5 bases, with 13 bases between. Germline V CDR1 and CDR2: GTSNPN, SVGIG (reference sequence). The CDR3 is 13 amino acids. CDR3 DNA: TGTGCCTGGAGCGGGCAGTGGGGAACTGAAGCTTTCTTT. It yields the protein CAWSGQWGTEAFF.

V usage is TRBV28 and J usage is TRBJ1-1; unclear D gene. This CDR3 spans 12 amino acids. The germline CDR1 and CDR2 sequences are MDHEN and SYDVKM. With 5 bases removed from V and 5 bases from J, the gap between germline ends came to 9 bases. CDR3 residues: CASSRTWTEAFF. CDR3 nucleotide sequence: TGTGCCAGCAGTCGAACGTGGACTGAAGCTTTCTTT.

The chain has TRBV6-2 or TRBV6-3 and TRBJ2-7; D gene unclear. This CDR3 contains 13 residues. CDR1 and CDR2 (germline): MNHEY, SVGEGT. The V end was cut by 0 bases, the J end by 2 bases, with 5 bases between. The CDR3 sequence is CASSYSNPYEQYF. CDR3 nucleotides: TGTGCCAGCAGTTACTCGAATCCCTACGAGCAGTACTTC.

V gene TRBV3-1 (or the pseudogene TRBV3-2) combines with J gene TRBJ1-2; D unresolved. V lost 0 bases, J lost 2 bases, and 13 bases lay in between. CDR3 length: 16 amino acids. Per the germline V gene, CDR1 is LGHDT and CDR2 is YNNKEL (reference sequence). The DNA of the CDR3 is TGTGCCAGCAGCCAAGAGTCGCGCCAGTGGAACTATGGCTACACCTTC. It translates to CASSQESRQWNYGYTF.

This chain uses TRBV28 with TRBJ2-4; D is possibly TRBD2 (5 bases). Trimming pared 11 bases from V and 6 bases from J, leaving 11 bases between. Per germline, CDR1 MDHEN and CDR2 SYDVKM. The CDR3 is 11 amino acids. CDR3 region: CAHNRGNIQYF. CDR3 coding DNA: TGTGCCCATAATCGGGGAAACATTCAGTACTTC.

This clone has just a few counts. The chain joins TRBV7-8 to TRBJ2-1; 8 nucleotides match TRBD1. Germline V gene lookup returns CDR1 SGHVS and CDR2 FQNEAQ. Trimming at V came to 6 bases and at J to 7 bases, leaving 14 bases not matched to a gene. The CDR3 is 16 residues long. The CDR3 nucleotides read TGTGCCAGCAGTCAAAAAAGTGGGACAGGCCATAATGAGCAGTTCTTC. Amino acids: CASSQKSGTGHNEQFF.

The rearrangement joins TRBV6-2 or TRBV6-3 to TRBJ2-5, with a possible D match to TRBD1 (5 bases). The CDR3 spans 14 residues. CDR1 is MNHEY and CDR2 is SVGEGT in the germline V gene. V shed 1 base and J shed 1 base, with 7 bases lying between them. The CDR3 DNA follows: TGTGCCAGCAGTTACTTGGGGCTCCAAGAGACCCAGTACTTC. Amino acid sequence: CASSYLGLQETQYF.

The chain has TRBV9 and TRBJ2-1; TRBD2 matches 8 bases. The CDR3 sequence is 18 residues long. The junction had 8 bases not matched to a gene; V was cut back by 0 bases and J by 0 bases. CDR1 and CDR2 (germline): SGDLS, YYNGEE. CDR3 nucleotides: TGTGCCAGCAGCGTAGTGGAGCGGGGGCCTCACTCCTACAATGAGCAGTTCTTC. Its translation: CASSVVERGPHSYNEQFF.

The chain couples TRBV2 to TRBJ2-1; D is uncertain. The CDR3 totals 12 residues. Germline loops: CDR1 SNHLY, CDR2 FYNNEI. The V and J ends lost 0 bases and 7 bases respectively, with 4 bases between them. The CDR3 DNA sequence: TGTGCCAGCAGTGAAGCGGGGAATGAGCAGTTCTTC. Its translation is CASSEAGNEQFF.

The gene calls are TRBV19 and TRBJ1-1; no clear D. Trimming left V 7 bases short and J 3 bases short, with 15 bases between. There are 14 residues in the CDR3. Per germline, CDR1 LNHDA and CDR2 SQIVND (reference sequence). CDR3 DNA: TGTGCCAGTAAATTAGAGATTGGGCACACTGAAGCTTTCTTT. Translation: CASKLEIGHTEAFF.

The chain employs TRBV7-3 and TRBJ2-3; the D gene is possibly TRBD2 (6 bases). This CDR3 contains 15 residues. Germline CDR1 reads SGHTA; CDR2 reads FQGTGA. V lost 4 bases and J lost 2, with 13 bases in between. The CDR3: CASSSYPGVTDTQYF. CDR3 nucleotide sequence: TGTGCCAGCAGCTCCTACCCGGGGGTCACAGATACGCAGTATTTT. Full variable domain (remainder filled in from reference TRBV7-3 and TRBJ2-3): GAGVSQTPSNKVTEKGKYVELRCDPISGHTALYWYRQSLGQGPEFLIYFQGTGAADDSGLPNDRFFAVRPEGSVSTLKIQRTERGDSAVYLCASSSYPGVTDTQYFGPGTRLTVL.

The chain joins TRBV7-2 to TRBJ1-1; D is undetermined. This CDR3 comprises 13 residues. V was pared by 5 bases and J by 11 bases, with 18 bases between. Germline V gene sequence: CDR1 SGHTA, CDR2 FQGNSA. As DNA, the CDR3 is TGTGCCAGCAGCCCAAGTCGCCTCGGAGGGGCTTTCTTT. Protein: CASSPSRLGGAFF.

The chain recombines TRBV6-5 with TRBJ2-3; D might be TRBD1 or TRBD2, each matching 5 bases. This CDR3 is built from 16 residues. Trimming pared 0 bases from V and 1 base from J, leaving 11 bases between. CDR1 and CDR2 from the germline V gene are MNHEY and SVGAGI. CDR3 residues: CASSYSRGSGTDTQYF. The CDR3 bases are TGTGCCAGCAGTTACTCGAGGGGCTCGGGCACAGATACGCAGTATTTT.